The text below deals with one TCR beta chain. The germline V gene encodes CDR1 SGHTA and CDR2 FQGTGA. The CDR3 has 15 residues. V was pared by 6 bases and J by 10 bases, with 14 bases of the junction left unmatched. 60 Vbeta and 13 Jbeta primers were used in PCR. Assay used: immunoSEQ multiplex PCR; TCRdb lists only in-frame clones, some missing. Of some 100,000 clones listed, under 85% are singletons. This specimen comes from a study of cytomegalovirus exposure and HLA in healthy donors. The chain couples TRBV7-3 to TRBJ2-3; 9 bases match TRBD2. The sequencing sample was made of PBMCs. This receptor was identified in a man in his forties in good health and CMV-seronegative. The DNA for the CDR3 is TGTGCCAGCAGTCAGCAGGCGGGGGGGCCCCCGGCGCAGTATTTT. As protein: CASSQQAGGPPAQYF.